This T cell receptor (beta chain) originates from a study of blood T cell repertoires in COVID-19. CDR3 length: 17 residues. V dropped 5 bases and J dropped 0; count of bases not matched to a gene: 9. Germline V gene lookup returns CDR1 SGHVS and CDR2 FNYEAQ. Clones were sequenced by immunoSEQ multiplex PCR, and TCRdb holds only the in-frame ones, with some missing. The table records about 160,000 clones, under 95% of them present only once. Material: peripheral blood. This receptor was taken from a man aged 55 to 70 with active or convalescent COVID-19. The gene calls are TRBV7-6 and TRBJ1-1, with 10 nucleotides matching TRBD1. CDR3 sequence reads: CASSRQDRGRVNTEAFF. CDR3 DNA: TGTGCCAGCAGCCGTCAGGACAGGGGGAGAGTGAACACTGAAGCTTTCTTT.